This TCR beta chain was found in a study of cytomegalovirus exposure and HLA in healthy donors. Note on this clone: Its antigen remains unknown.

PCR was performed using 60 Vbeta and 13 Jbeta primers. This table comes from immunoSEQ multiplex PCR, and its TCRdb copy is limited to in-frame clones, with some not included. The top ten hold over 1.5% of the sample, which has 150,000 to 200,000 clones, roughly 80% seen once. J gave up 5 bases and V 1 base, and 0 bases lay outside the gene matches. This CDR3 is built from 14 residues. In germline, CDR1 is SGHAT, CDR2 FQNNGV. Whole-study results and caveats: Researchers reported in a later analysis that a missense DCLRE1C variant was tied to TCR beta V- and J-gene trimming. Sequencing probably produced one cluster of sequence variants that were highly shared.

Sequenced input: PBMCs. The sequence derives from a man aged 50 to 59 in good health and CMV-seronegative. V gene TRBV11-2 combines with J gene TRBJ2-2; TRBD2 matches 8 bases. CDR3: CASSLVAGTGELFF. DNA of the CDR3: TGTGCCAGCAGCTTAGTAGCGGGGACCGGGGAGCTGTTTTTT.